The T cell receptor (beta chain) under discussion was sequenced for a study of blood T cell repertoires in COVID-19. Repertoires were generated with immunoSEQ multiplex PCR, while TCRdb's copy carries only in-frame clones and drops some. The sample lists 190,000 or so clones, around 85% occurring once. Per germline, CDR1 LNHNV and CDR2 YYDKDF (reference sequence). The ends lost 0 bases at V and 5 bases at J; junction bases unmatched: 8. The length of the CDR3 is 17 residues. The sequencing input was peripheral blood. This sequence was found in a woman of 80 years or more with acute or convalescent COVID-19. The chain has TRBV15 and TRBJ2-5; 11 bases agree with TRBD2. CDR3 sequence reads: CATSRERLAGGPETQYF. The CDR3 bases are TGTGCCACCAGCAGAGAGAGGCTAGCGGGGGGTCCGGAGACCCAGTACTTC.